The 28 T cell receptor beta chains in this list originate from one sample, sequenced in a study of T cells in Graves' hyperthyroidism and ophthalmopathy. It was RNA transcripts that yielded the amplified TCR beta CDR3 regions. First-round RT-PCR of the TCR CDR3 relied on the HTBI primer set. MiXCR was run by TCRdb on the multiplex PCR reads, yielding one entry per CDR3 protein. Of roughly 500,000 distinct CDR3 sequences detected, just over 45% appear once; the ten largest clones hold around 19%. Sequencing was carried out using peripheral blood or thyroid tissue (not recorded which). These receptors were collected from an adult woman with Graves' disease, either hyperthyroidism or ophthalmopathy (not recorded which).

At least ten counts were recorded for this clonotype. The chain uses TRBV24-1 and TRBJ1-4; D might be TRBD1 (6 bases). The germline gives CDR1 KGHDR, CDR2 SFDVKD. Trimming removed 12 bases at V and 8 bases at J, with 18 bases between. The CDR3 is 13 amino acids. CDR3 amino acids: CASQGGSREKLFF. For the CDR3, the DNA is TGTGCCTCACAGGGAGGCTCGAGGGAAAAACTGTTTTTT.

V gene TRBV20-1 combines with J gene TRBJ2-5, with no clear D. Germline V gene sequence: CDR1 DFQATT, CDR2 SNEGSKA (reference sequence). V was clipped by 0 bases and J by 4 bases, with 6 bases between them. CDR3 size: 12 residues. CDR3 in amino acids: CSAREWGETQYF. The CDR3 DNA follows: TGCAGTGCTAGAGAGTGGGGAGAGACCCAGTACTTC.

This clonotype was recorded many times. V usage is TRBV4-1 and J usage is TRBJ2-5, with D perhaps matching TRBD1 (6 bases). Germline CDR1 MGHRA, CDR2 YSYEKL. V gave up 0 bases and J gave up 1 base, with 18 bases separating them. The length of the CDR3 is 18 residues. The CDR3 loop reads CASSQDEPSKGVQETQYF. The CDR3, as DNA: TGCGCCAGCAGCCAAGACGAGCCGTCAAAGGGGGTCCAAGAGACCCAGTACTTC.

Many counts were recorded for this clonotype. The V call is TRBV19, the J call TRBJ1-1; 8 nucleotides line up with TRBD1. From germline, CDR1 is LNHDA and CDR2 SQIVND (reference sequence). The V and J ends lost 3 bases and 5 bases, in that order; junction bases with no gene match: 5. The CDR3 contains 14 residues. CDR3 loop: CASSIQGARTEAFF. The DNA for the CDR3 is TGTGCCAGTAGTATTCAGGGGGCGCGGACTGAAGCTTTCTTT.

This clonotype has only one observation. The CDR3 DNA follows: TGTGCCAGCAGCGTAGGGACGGCGAGCTCTGGGGCCAACGTCCTGACTTTC. Encoded protein: CASSVGTASSGANVLTF. V gene TRBV9 combines with J gene TRBJ2-6; D gene unclear. Germline V CDR1 and CDR2: SGDLS, YYNGEE. Trimming took 0 bases from V and 0 from J, leaving 10 bases between them. This CDR3 is 17 amino acids long.

The CDR3 here is CSASDPGHGRKETQYF. CDR3 sequence (DNA): TGCAGTGCTAGTGATCCGGGACACGGACGAAAAGAGACCCAGTACTTC. The rearrangement uses TRBV20-1 and TRBJ2-5; possibly TRBD1 for D (6 bases). The CDR3 length is 16 residues. The germline CDR1 and CDR2 sequences are DFQATT and SNEGSKA (reference sequence). V dropped 3 bases and J dropped 3 bases, with 20 bases sitting between them.

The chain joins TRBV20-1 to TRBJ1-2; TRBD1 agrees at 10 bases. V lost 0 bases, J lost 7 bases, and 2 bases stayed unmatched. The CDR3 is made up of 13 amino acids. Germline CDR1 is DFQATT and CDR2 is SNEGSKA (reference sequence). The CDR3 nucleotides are TGCAGTGCTAGAGATGGGACAGGGGCTGGCTACACCTTC. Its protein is CSARDGTGAGYTF.

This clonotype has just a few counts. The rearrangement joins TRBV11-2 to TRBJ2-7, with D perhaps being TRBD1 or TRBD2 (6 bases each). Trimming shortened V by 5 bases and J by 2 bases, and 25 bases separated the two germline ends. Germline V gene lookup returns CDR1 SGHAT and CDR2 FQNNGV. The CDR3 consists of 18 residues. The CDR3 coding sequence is TGTGCCAGCAGCGCGCAAATTCCGGAAGGGGGGTCGACCTACGAGCAGTACTTC. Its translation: CASSAQIPEGGSTYEQYF.

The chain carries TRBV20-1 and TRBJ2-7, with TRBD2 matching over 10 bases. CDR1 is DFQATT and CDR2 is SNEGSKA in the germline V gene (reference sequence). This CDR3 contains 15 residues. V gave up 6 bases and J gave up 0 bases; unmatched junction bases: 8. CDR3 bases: TGCAGTGCACACGCCGGGACTAGCGTCTCCTACGAGCAGTACTTC. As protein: CSAHAGTSVSYEQYF.

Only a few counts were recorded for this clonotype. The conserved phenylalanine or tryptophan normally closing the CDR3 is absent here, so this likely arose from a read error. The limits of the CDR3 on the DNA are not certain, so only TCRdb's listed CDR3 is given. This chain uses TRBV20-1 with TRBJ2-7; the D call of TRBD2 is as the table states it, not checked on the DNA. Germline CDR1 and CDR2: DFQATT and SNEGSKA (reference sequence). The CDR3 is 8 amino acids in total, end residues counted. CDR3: CSASSAGL.

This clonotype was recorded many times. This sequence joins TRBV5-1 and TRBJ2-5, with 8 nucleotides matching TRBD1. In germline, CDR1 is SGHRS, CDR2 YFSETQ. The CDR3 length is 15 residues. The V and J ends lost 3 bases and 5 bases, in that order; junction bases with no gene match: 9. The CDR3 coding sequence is TGCGCCAGCAGCTCTCAGACAGGGGCACAGGAGACCCAGTACTTC. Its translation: CASSSQTGAQETQYF.

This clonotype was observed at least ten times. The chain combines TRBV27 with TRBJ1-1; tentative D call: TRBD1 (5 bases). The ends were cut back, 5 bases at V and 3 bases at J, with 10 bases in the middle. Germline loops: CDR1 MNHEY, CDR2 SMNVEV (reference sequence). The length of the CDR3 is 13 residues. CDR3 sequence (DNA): TGTGCCAGCAGTCGCCAGGGTGACACTGAAGCTTTCTTT. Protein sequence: CASSRQGDTEAFF.

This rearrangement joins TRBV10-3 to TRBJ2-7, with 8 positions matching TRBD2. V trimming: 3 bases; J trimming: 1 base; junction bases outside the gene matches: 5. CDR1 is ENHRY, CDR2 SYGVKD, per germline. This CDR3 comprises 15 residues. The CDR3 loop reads CAISDRAGESYEQYF. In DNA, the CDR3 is TGTGCCATCAGTGACCGAGCGGGAGAATCCTACGAGCAGTACTTC.

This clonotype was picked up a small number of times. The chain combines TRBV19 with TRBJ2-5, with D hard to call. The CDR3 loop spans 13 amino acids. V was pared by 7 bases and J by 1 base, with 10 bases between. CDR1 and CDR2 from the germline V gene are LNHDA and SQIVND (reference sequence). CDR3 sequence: CASKRRSQETQYF. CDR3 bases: TGTGCCAGTAAACGGCGTTCCCAAGAGACCCAGTACTTC.

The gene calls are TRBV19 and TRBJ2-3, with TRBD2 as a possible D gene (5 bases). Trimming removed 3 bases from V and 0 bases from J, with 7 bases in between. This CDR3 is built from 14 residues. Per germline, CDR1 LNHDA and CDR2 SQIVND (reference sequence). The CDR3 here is CASSIGLSTDTQYF. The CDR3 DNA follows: TGTGCCAGTAGTATTGGACTGAGCACAGATACGCAGTATTTT.

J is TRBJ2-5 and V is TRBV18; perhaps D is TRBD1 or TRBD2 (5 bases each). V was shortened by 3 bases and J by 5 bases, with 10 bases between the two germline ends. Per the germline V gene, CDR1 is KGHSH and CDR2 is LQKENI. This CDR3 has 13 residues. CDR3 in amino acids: CASSPLGEETQYF. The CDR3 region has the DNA TGTGCCAGCTCACCTCTAGGGGAGGAGACCCAGTACTTC.

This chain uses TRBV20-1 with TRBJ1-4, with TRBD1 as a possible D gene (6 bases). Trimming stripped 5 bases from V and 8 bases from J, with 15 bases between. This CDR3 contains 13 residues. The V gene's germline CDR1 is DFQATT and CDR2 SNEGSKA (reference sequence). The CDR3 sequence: CSAGRTASEKLFF. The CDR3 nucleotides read TGCAGTGCTGGAAGGACAGCGTCGGAAAAACTGTTTTTT.

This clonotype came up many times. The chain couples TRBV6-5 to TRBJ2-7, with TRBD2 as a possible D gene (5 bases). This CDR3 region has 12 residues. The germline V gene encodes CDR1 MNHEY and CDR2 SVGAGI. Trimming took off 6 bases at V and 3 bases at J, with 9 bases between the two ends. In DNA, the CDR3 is TGTGCCAGCAGACAACGGGGCTACGAGCAGTACTTC. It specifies CASRQRGYEQYF.

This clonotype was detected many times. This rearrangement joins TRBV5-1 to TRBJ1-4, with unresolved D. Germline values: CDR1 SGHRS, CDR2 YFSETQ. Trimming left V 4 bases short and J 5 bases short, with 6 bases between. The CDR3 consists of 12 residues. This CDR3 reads CASSRENEKLFF. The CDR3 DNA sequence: TGCGCCAGCAGCAGGGAAAATGAAAAACTGTTTTTT.

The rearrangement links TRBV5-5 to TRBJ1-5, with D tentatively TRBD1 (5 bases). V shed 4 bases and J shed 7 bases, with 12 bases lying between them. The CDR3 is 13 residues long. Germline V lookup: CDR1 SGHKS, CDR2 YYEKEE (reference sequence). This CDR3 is CASSTLEGQPQHF. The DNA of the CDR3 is TGTGCCAGCAGCACCCTCGAGGGGCAGCCCCAGCATTTT.

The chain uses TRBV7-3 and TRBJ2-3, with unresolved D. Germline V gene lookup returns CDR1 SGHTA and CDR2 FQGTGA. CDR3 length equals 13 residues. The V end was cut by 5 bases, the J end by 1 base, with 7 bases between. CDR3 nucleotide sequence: TGTGCCAGCAGCCATCCTGGCACAGATACGCAGTATTTT. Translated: CASSHPGTDTQYF.

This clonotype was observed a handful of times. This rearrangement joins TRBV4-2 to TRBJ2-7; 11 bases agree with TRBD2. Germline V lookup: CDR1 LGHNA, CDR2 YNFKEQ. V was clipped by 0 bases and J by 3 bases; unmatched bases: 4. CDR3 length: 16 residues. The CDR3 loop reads CASSQEEGTSGYEQYF. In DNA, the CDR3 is TGTGCCAGCAGCCAAGAGGAAGGGACTAGCGGCTACGAGCAGTACTTC.

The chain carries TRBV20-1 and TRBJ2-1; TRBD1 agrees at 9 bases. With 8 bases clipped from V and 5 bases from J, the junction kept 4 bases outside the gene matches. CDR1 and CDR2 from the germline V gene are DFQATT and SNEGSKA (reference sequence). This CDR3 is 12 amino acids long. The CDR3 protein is CSLWTGDNEQFF. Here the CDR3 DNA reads TGCAGTCTCTGGACAGGGGACAATGAGCAGTTCTTC.

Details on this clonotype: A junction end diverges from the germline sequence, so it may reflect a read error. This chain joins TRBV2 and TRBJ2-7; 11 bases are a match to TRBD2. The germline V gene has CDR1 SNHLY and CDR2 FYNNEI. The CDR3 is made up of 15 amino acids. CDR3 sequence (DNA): TGTGCCAGCAAACCTACTAGCGGGAGCCCCGGAGAGCTGTACTTC. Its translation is CASKPTSGSPGELYF.

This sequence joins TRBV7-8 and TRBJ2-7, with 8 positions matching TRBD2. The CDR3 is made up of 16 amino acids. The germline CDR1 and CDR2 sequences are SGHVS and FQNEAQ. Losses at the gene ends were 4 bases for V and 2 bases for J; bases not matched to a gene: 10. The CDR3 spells CASSSTETSGPYEQYF. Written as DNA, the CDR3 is TGTGCCAGCAGCTCCACCGAAACTAGCGGACCCTACGAGCAGTACTTC.

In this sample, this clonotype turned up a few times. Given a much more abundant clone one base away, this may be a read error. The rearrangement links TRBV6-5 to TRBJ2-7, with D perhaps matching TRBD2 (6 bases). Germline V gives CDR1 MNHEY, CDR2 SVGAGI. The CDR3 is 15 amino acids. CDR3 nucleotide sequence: TGTGCCAGCAGTTCGAGGACTCGGAGGGCTTACGGGCAGTACTTC. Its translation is CASSSRTRRAYGQYF.

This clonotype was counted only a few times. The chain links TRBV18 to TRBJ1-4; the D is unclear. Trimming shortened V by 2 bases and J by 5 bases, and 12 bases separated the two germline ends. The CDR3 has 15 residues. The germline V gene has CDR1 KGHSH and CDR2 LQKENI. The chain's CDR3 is CASSPMGVGNEKLFF. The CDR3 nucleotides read TGTGCCAGCTCACCAATGGGAGTAGGGAATGAAAAACTGTTTTTT. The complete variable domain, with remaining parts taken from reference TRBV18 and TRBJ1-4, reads NAGVMQNPRHLVRRRGQEARLRCSPMKGHSHVYWYRQLPEEGLKFMVYLQKENIIDESGMPKERFSAEFPKEGPSILRIQQVVRGDSAAYFCASSPMGVGNEKLFFGSGTQLSVL.

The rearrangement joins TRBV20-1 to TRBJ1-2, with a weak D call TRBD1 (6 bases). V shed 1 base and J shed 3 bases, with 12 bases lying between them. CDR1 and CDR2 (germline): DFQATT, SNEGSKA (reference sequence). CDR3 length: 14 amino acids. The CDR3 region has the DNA TGCAGTGCTAGAGGGAGGGGGGATGACTATGGCTACACCTTC. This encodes CSARGRGDDYGYTF.